The 19 T cell receptor beta chains given below trace back to one sample, sequenced in a study of cytomegalovirus exposure and HLA in healthy donors (TCRdb year 2017). Libraries were constructed by the immunoSEQ multiplex PCR assay. A mixture of 60 forward primers for TCR Vbeta segments and 13 reverse primers for TCR Jbeta segments was used in the multiplex PCR. TCRdb retrieved this table from immuneACCESS and kept in-frame rearrangements only. Not all clones are present; in checked studies, unresolved V genes account for under half, and no reason is known for the remainder. Recorded for this sample are tens of thousands of clones; 82% of them occurred a single time. The ten largest clones take up about 3.8% of the sample. Sequencing was performed on PBMCs. These receptors were collected from a man between 50 and 59 years old in good health and CMV-seronegative.

This rearrangement joins TRBV19 to TRBJ2-7, with 8 bases identical to TRBD1. The CDR3 has 15 amino acids. Germline lookup yields CDR1 LNHDA and CDR2 SQIVND (reference sequence). V lost 3 bases and J lost 4; bases outside the gene matches: 8. The CDR3 is CASSMRGQGRYEQYF. In DNA, the CDR3 is TGTGCCAGTAGTATGCGAGGACAGGGTAGATACGAGCAGTACTTC.

This rearrangement joins TRBV5-1 to TRBJ2-1; possibly TRBD2 for D (6 bases). The germline V gene encodes CDR1 SGHRS and CDR2 YFSETQ. V lost 5 bases and J 15 bases, leaving 15 bases between the germline ends. The length of the CDR3 is 11 residues. The DNA of the CDR3 is TGCGCCAGCAGGGGGGGACCAACTGCGTTCTTC. It yields the protein CASRGGPTAFF.

This chain connects TRBV16 to TRBJ1-4, with D uncertain. The ends were cut back, 3 bases at V and 7 bases at J, with 9 bases in the middle. CDR1 is KGHSY and CDR2 is FQNENV in the germline V gene. The CDR3 runs to 13 residues. The CDR3 bases are TGTGCCAGCAGCCAGGAGGGATTTGAAAAACTGTTTTTT. This translates into CASSQEGFEKLFF. The whole variable domain, filled in from reference TRBV16 and TRBJ1-4, reads GEEVAQTPKHLVRGEGQKAKLYCAPIKGHSYVFWYQQVLKNEFKFLISFQNENVFDETGMPKERFSAKCLPNSPCSLEIQATKLEDSAVYFCASSQEGFEKLFFGSGTQLSVL.

This clone turned up a few times. V usage is TRBV7-2 and J usage is TRBJ2-1; 8 bases agree with TRBD2. With 7 bases clipped from V and 7 bases from J, the junction kept 15 bases outside the gene matches. Germline V lookup: CDR1 SGHTA, CDR2 FQGNSA. This CDR3 has 16 residues. The CDR3 loop reads CASTAGTSRGRNEQFF. CDR3 sequence (DNA): TGTGCCAGCACCGCCGGGACTAGTAGGGGAAGGAATGAGCAGTTCTTC.

In DNA, the CDR3 is TGTGCCAGCAGCTCGACAGGGGGCTACAATCAGCCCCAGCATTTT. Protein: CASSSTGGYNQPQHF. The V call is TRBV7-8, the J call TRBJ1-5; 10 bases match TRBD1. The junction had 3 bases not matched to a gene; V was cut back by 4 bases and J by 3 bases. The CDR3 runs to 15 residues. Per the germline V gene, CDR1 is SGHVS and CDR2 is FQNEAQ.

The sample holds a few counts of this clone. The chain links TRBV9 to TRBJ1-4; the match to TRBD1 covers 11 bases. With V trimmed by 3 bases and J by 7 bases, 11 bases remained unmatched. Germline values: CDR1 SGDLS, CDR2 YYNGEE. This CDR3 comprises 17 residues. The DNA of the CDR3 is TGTGCCAGCAGCGCCCACTCGGGACAGGGGGGTGCTGAAAAACTGTTTTTT. As protein: CASSAHSGQGGAEKLFF.

The chain carries TRBV10-3 and TRBJ1-1; TRBD1 matches at 11 bases. J was trimmed by 10 bases and V by 5 bases; bases with no gene match: 12. Germline CDR1 reads ENHRY; CDR2 reads SYGVKD. There are 15 residues in the CDR3. The CDR3 spells CAISNLMGTGGVAFF. The CDR3 bases are TGTGCCATCAGTAACTTGATGGGGACAGGGGGAGTAGCTTTCTTT.

The J gene is TRBJ2-7, the V gene TRBV7-9; 8 bases are shared with TRBD2. The V segment lost 7 bases and the J segment 3 bases; nucleotides outside the gene matches: 5. Germline V gene data show CDR1 as SEHNR and CDR2 as FQNEAQ (reference sequence). The CDR3 is 13 amino acids. CDR3 sequence reads: CASTSAGGYEQYF. As DNA, the CDR3 is TGTGCCAGCACCTCTGCGGGGGGCTACGAGCAGTACTTC.

This clone was detected once. The chain joins TRBV11-2 to TRBJ1-5; D is undetermined. CDR3 length equals 14 residues. Trimming took off 0 bases at V and 7 bases at J, with 10 bases between the two ends. Germline V lookup: CDR1 SGHAT, CDR2 FQNNGV. This CDR3 reads CASSLDGRAQPQHF. The CDR3 coding sequence is TGTGCCAGCAGCTTAGACGGGAGGGCCCAGCCCCAGCATTTT. The variable domain in full, completed from reference TRBV11-2 and TRBJ1-5, reads EAGVAQSPRYKIIEKRQSVAFWCNPISGHATLYWYQQILGQGPKLLIQFQNNGVVDDSQLPKDRFSAERLKGVDSTLKIQPAKLEDSAVYLCASSLDGRAQPQHFGDGTRLSIL.

J is TRBJ2-1 and V is TRBV15, with TRBD2 matching 8 bases. This CDR3 is 20 amino acids long. Trimming removed 0 bases from V and 1 base from J; junction bases left unmatched: 14. Germline V CDR1 and CDR2: LNHNV, YYDKDF (reference sequence). The CDR3 sequence is CATSREGGLAGTSSYNEQFF. In DNA, the CDR3 is TGTGCCACCAGCAGAGAGGGGGGGCTAGCGGGCACTAGTTCCTACAATGAGCAGTTCTTC. Combining the CDR3 with reference TRBV15 and TRBJ2-1 gives the whole variable domain DAMVIQNPRYQVTQFGKPVTLSCSQTLNHNVMYWYQQKSSQAPKLLFHYYDKDFNNEADTPDNFQSRRPNTSFCFLDIRSPGLGDTAMYLCATSREGGLAGTSSYNEQFFGPGTRLTVL.

The rearrangement links TRBV5-1 to TRBJ1-1; D is uncertain. Germline V gives CDR1 SGHRS, CDR2 YFSETQ. Trimming stripped 4 bases from V and 3 bases from J, with 13 bases between. The CDR3 runs to 14 residues. DNA of the CDR3: TGCGCCAGCAGCATCATATCGGGAGACACTGAAGCTTTCTTT. Translation gives CASSIISGDTEAFF.

The V gene is TRBV5-1, the J gene TRBJ1-3; no reliable D call. The CDR3 sequence is 14 residues long. V was clipped by 0 bases and J by 9 bases, with 13 bases between them. Germline CDR1 SGHRS, CDR2 YFSETQ. CDR3: CASSLAGDSSTIYF. The CDR3 DNA sequence: TGCGCCAGCAGCTTGGCCGGAGATAGTAGCACCATATATTTT.

J is TRBJ2-1 and V is TRBV5-1, with 9 bases identical to TRBD2. Per the germline V gene, CDR1 is SGHRS and CDR2 is YFSETQ. This CDR3 has 19 amino acids. The ends lost 0 bases at V and 9 bases at J; junction bases unmatched: 19. CDR3 sequence reads: CASSLGVSLAGGIFPEQFF. CDR3 bases: TGCGCCAGCAGCTTGGGGGTATCTCTGGCGGGAGGGATATTCCCTGAGCAGTTCTTC.

CDR3 protein: CASMRGREAEAFF. Written as DNA, the CDR3 is TGTGCCAGTATGAGGGGCAGGGAGGCTGAAGCTTTCTTT. The chain is built from TRBV19 and TRBJ1-1; D perhaps matches TRBD1 (5 bases). Germline V gene lookup returns CDR1 LNHDA and CDR2 SQIVND (reference sequence). V lost 7 bases and J 6 bases, leaving 15 bases between the germline ends. CDR3 length: 13 amino acids.

This chain links TRBV7-9 with TRBJ2-1; D gene uncertain. This CDR3 spans 16 amino acids. Germline V gene data show CDR1 as SEHNR and CDR2 as FQNEAQ (reference sequence). The germline V and J ends were trimmed by 1 base and 0 bases, with 10 bases remaining between them. DNA for the CDR3: TGTGCCAGCAGCTTAGAACTACCTAGCTCCTACAATGAGCAGTTCTTC. Its translation: CASSLELPSSYNEQFF.

The V and J genes are TRBV9 and TRBJ1-1; 8 nucleotides match TRBD1. Germline trimming cut 4 bases from V and 7 bases from J; bases unmatched to any gene: 12. CDR3 length equals 15 residues. Germline CDR1 SGDLS, CDR2 YYNGEE. CDR3 DNA sequence: TGTGCCAGCAGCCTACTCGCGACAGGGGAAGGTGAAGCTTTCTTT. It translates to CASSLLATGEGEAFF.

The chain has TRBV5-4 and TRBJ2-5; no clear D gene. Judging by the DNA end, TRBJ2-7 fits better; the J call may be wrong. Germline CDR1 reads SGHNT; CDR2 reads YYREEE (reference sequence). The CDR3 has 14 residues. CDR3 sequence (DNA): TGTGCCAGCAGCTTGGGTCTCCTCTCCTACGAGCAGTACTTC. As protein: CASSLGLLSYEQYF.

This chain connects TRBV28 to TRBJ2-5; D remains unclear. Germline assignment: CDR1 MDHEN and CDR2 SYDVKM. V gave up 9 bases and J gave up 3 bases, with 11 bases separating them. The CDR3 has 12 amino acids. The CDR3 DNA is TGTGCCAGTGCAAGGAGAAAAGAGACCCAGTACTTC. Translating it yields CASARRKETQYF.

The rearrangement joins TRBV6-1 to TRBJ1-1; D is perhaps TRBD1 (5 bases). The CDR3 runs to 12 residues. Trimming took off 10 bases at V and 10 bases at J, with 19 bases between the two ends. From germline, CDR1 is MNHNS and CDR2 SASEGT. The CDR3 nucleotides are TGTGCCATTTGGGGGGGGGTTACTCCAGCTTTCTTT. This gives the protein CAIWGGVTPAFF.